This TCR beta chain was found in a study of post-analysis software for immune sequencing data. General study points: A handful of TRBV segments appeared more often in patients than in controls, and TRBV5-6, TRBV5-1 and TRBV20-1 were among these. The study found significantly lower normalized Chao1 diversity in multiple sclerosis patients than in controls. When the samples were clustered directly with F measure, those that had been prepared in the same batch showed strong co-clustering.

Every TCR beta cDNA library bore unique molecular identifiers. Roughly 0.5 million cDNA molecules were obtained from roughly 0.93 to 9.6 million T cells. TCRdb reanalysed the PCR reads using MiXCR and keeps one entry per CDR3 protein. The table records fewer than 850,000 distinct CDR3 sequences, 35% to 55% of them present only once. To note about this clonotype: Its specificity is not known.

Germline V CDR1 and CDR2: DFQATT, SNEGSKA (reference sequence). V lost 5 bases and J lost 4, with 14 bases in between. CDR3 size: 13 residues. Sequenced: blood. V and J are TRBV20-1 and TRBJ1-2; D uncertain. The sequence came from a girl aged 10 to 17 with multiple sclerosis. The CDR3 nucleotides are TGCAGTGCTTCCCGGGCCTTGGGCTATGGCTACACCTTC. As protein: CSASRALGYGYTF.